These 25 T cell receptor beta chains came from one sample sequenced in a study of monozygotic twins with inflammatory bowel disease. No DNA is given; TCRdb re-called the 5' RACE reads and lists each CDR3 protein once. The table for this sample gives about 160,000 distinct CDR3 sequences. Sequencing input: blood. The receptor set was obtained from a human donor with ulcerative colitis or Crohn's disease, or a healthy co-twin of an affected twin (not recorded which).

The CDR3 protein is CASKRTGEGYEQYF. The genes are TRBV12-3 or TRBV12-4 and TRBJ2-7; TCRdb's D gene call, TRBD1, goes unchecked for lack of DNA. This CDR3 contains 14 residues.

This chain uses TRBV5-1 with TRBJ2-1; TCRdb lists TRBD1, though no DNA is available to test this call. The CDR3 length is 14 residues. Germline CDR1 reads SGHRS; CDR2 reads YFSETQ. CDR3 amino acids: CASTGGSLYNEQFF.

The chain links TRBV20-1 to TRBJ2-2; the TRBD1 assignment by TCRdb is unverifiable without DNA. Germline V gene lookup returns CDR1 DFQATT and CDR2 SNEGSKA (reference sequence). The CDR3 contains 16 residues. The CDR3 here is CSASPRQGTGTGELFF.

This chain links TRBV7-2 with TRBJ1-6; TCRdb proposes TRBD1, but this gene call is untestable without DNA. The CDR3 length is 15 residues. From germline, CDR1 is SGHTA and CDR2 FQGNSA. CDR3 in amino acids: CASSLAPGQGRPLHF.

The V call is TRBV11-2, the J call TRBJ2-5; TCRdb's D call of TRBD1 is untestable without DNA. Germline lookup yields CDR1 SGHAT and CDR2 FQNNGV. The CDR3 is 18 amino acids. CDR3 amino acids: CASSLPPGQGIIQETQYF.

This chain connects TRBV5-6 to TRBJ1-6; TCRdb's D call, TRBD1, is unchecked because there is no DNA. CDR1 is SGHDT and CDR2 is YYEEEE in the germline V gene. The CDR3 consists of 15 residues. Here the CDR3 reads CASSGGTGWSSPLHF.

V gene TRBV20-1 combines with J gene TRBJ2-5; TCRdb reports TRBD1, a call that lacks DNA to check it against. The CDR3 has 15 amino acids. CDR1 and CDR2 from the germline V gene are DFQATT and SNEGSKA (reference sequence). This chain's CDR3 is CSARDFQGPGETQYF.

The CDR3 loop reads CASSSQNAEAFF. The chain couples TRBV11-3 to TRBJ1-1. Germline V gene data show CDR1 as SGHNT and CDR2 as YENEEA. This CDR3 has 12 amino acids.

This chain connects TRBV7-8 to TRBJ1-4; TCRdb's D call of TRBD1 is untestable without DNA. Germline lookup yields CDR1 SGHVS and CDR2 FQNEAQ. This CDR3 comprises 15 residues. This chain's CDR3 is CASSLAGQDNEKLFF.

The CDR3: CASSSGGSHEQYF. The chain is built from TRBV7-9 and TRBJ2-7; the D call from TCRdb, TRBD1, cannot be confirmed without DNA. CDR3 length: 13 residues. Germline assignment: CDR1 SEHNR and CDR2 FQNEAQ (reference sequence). Full variable domain (outside the CDR3, taken from reference TRBV7-9 and TRBJ2-7): DTGVSQNPRHKITKRGQNVTFRCDPISEHNRLYWYRQTLGQGPEFLTYFQNEAQLEKSRLLSDRFSAERPKGSFSTLEIQRTEQGDSAMYLCASSSGGSHEQYFGPGTRLTVT.

The CDR3 protein is CASSPHGGEQFF. The chain is built from TRBV7-3 and TRBJ2-1; checking the TCRdb D call of TRBD2 is not possible without DNA. The CDR3 is 12 residues long. Germline V gene sequence: CDR1 SGHTA, CDR2 FQGTGA.

The chain links TRBV18 to TRBJ2-3; with no DNA, the TCRdb D assignment of TRBD1 cannot be verified. CDR3 length equals 18 residues. Germline lookup yields CDR1 KGHSH and CDR2 LQKENI. The CDR3 protein is CASSPYPVKTYGTDTQYF.

The chain couples TRBV5-1 to TRBJ2-3; the D call of TRBD1 rests on TCRdb alone, since no DNA is present to check it. Germline lookup yields CDR1 SGHRS and CDR2 YFSETQ. This CDR3 region has 13 residues. The CDR3 is CASSFAGEDTQYF.

V and J are TRBV12-3 or TRBV12-4 and TRBJ1-1; TCRdb names TRBD1, which stays unverified in the absence of DNA. The CDR3 length is 14 residues. The CDR3: CASSKQGAGTEAFF.

The V gene is TRBV13, the J gene TRBJ2-7; without DNA, the TCRdb call of TRBD2 cannot be checked. The CDR3 consists of 13 residues. Germline lookup yields CDR1 PRHDT and CDR2 FYEKMQ (reference sequence). The CDR3 sequence is CASRPEGSYEQYF.

The V and J genes are TRBV19 and TRBJ2-7. CDR3 length equals 13 residues. Germline V gene data show CDR1 as LNHDA and CDR2 as SQIVND (reference sequence). The CDR3 reads CASSMGFSYEQYF.

V gene TRBV7-2 combines with J gene TRBJ2-7. Germline values: CDR1 SGHTA, CDR2 FQGNSA. CDR3 length equals 12 residues. The CDR3 sequence is CASSETAYEQYF. The whole variable domain, filled in from reference TRBV7-2 and TRBJ2-7, reads GAGVSQSPSNKVTEKGKDVELRCDPISGHTALYWYRQSLGQGLEFLIYFQGNSAPDKSGLPSDRFSAERTGGSVSTLTIQRTQQEDSAVYLCASSETAYEQYFGPGTRLTVT.

The chain couples TRBV19 to TRBJ2-3; the D call from TCRdb, TRBD2, cannot be confirmed without DNA. This CDR3 has 14 amino acids. CDR1 is LNHDA, CDR2 SQIVND, per germline (reference sequence). CDR3 region: CATRLAGVGDTQYF.

V is TRBV30 and J is TRBJ2-7; with no DNA, the TCRdb D assignment of TRBD1 cannot be verified. Germline CDR1 GTSNPN, CDR2 SVGIG (reference sequence). The CDR3 contains 15 residues. The CDR3 reads CAWSVGGDSAYEQYF. Filled out from reference TRBV30 and TRBJ2-7, the complete variable domain reads SQTIHQWPATLVQPVGSPLSLECTVEGTSNPNLYWYRQAAGRGLQLLFYSVGIGQISSEVPQNLSASRPQDRQFILSSKKLLLSDSGFYLCAWSVGGDSAYEQYFGPGTRLTVT.

The V and J genes are TRBV7-9 and TRBJ2-7; TCRdb names TRBD2, which stays unverified in the absence of DNA. Germline V lookup: CDR1 SEHNR, CDR2 FQNEAQ (reference sequence). The CDR3 sequence is 16 residues long. The CDR3 sequence: CASSSHIGRAYYEQYF.

The V and J genes are TRBV20-1 and TRBJ2-7; TCRdb's assignment of TRBD1 cannot be checked, as there is no DNA. Germline V CDR1 and CDR2: DFQATT, SNEGSKA (reference sequence). CDR3 length: 15 residues. The CDR3 protein is CSARDATVGSYEQYF.

The chain couples TRBV11-3 to TRBJ2-1; TCRdb calls TRBD2, which cannot be checked without DNA. Germline assignment: CDR1 SGHNT and CDR2 YENEEA. The CDR3 is 15 residues long. The CDR3 here is CASSYGLAPSNEQFF.

This chain connects TRBV12-3 or TRBV12-4 to TRBJ2-3; TCRdb reports TRBD2, a call that lacks DNA to check it against. The CDR3 extends over 15 amino acids. CDR3 amino acids: CASRGLAELTDTQYF.

The chain recombines TRBV29-1 with TRBJ1-3. There are 13 residues in the CDR3. CDR1 SQVTM and CDR2 ANQGSEA come from the germline V gene. CDR3 amino acids: CSVWADSGNTIYF. Together with reference TRBV29-1 and TRBJ1-3, the CDR3 gives the full variable domain: SAVISQKPSRDICQRGTSLTIQCQVDSQVTMMFWYRQQPGQSLTLIATANQGSEATYESGFVIDKFPISRPNLTFSTLTVSNMSPEDSSIYLCSVWADSGNTIYFGEGSWLTVV.

This chain joins TRBV20-1 and TRBJ2-5; TCRdb reports TRBD1, a call that lacks DNA to check it against. This CDR3 has 16 residues. CDR1 DFQATT and CDR2 SNEGSKA come from the germline V gene (reference sequence). The CDR3 is CSARDRTGVFRETQYF.